The TCR beta chain described here comes from a study of human versus mouse CDR3 diversity and MHC coevolution (dated by TCRdb to the late 2010s). Broadly, across the study: The immunoSEQ assay was reported to detect one in 200,000 T cells and to minimize multiplex PCR amplification bias. Human naive CD4 T cell repertoires served as a reference for TCR selection on multiple MHC II alleles, compared against human-TCR-locus transgenic mice with single MHC II. Across mouse and human samples, each sample had between about 0.6 x 10^7 and 1.7 x 10^7 valid reads. The human cohort was made up of three healthy volunteer blood donors, who at collection were aged 30 to 39, 40 to 49 and 60 to 69, one donor in each range. What the authors observed across the whole study: Repertoire diversity was not regarded as directly comparable between humans and mice because human T cells were selected on six or seven MHC II alleles. On average, humans had more CDR3 deletions and insertions than mice, indicating greater exonuclease and TdT activity. The lowest clonal inequality scores among all compared groups were observed in most of the three human donors. According to iCHAO1 estimates, humans had the largest TCR beta repertoire, around 1.7 million clonotypes, which was attributed likely to selection by multiple MHC II molecules.

Genomic DNA was extracted from the sorted cells using the QIAGEN blood and tissue kit and was quantified on a NanoDrop 1000. Deep sequencing and quantification of TCR alpha and beta chains were performed on the immunoSEQ platform by multiplex PCR of genomic DNA. The original pipeline was this. IMGT gene and region definitions were used for annotation of the TCR sequences. Out-of-frame rearrangements were taken as a proxy for the preselection repertoire and were compared with in-frame clonotypes. To estimate repertoire size, the study used the iCHAO1 estimator that comes with the immunoSEQ platform. A Gini index based on the Lorenz curve was applied to in-frame amino acid clonotypes to measure clonal inequality. Shared clonotypes were counted with the intersect function of the R package tcR, and similarity was scored with the Jaccard index. V, J and V-J usage frequencies went into a principal component analysis run with the R prcomp function, with no normalization applied. In TCRdb, the immuneACCESS table is reduced to in-frame sequences with V and J assigned. These tables do not hold every clone; where another copy was compared, an unresolved V gene accounts for under half, and the others remain unexplained. V, J and clone size reflect that table, while D and trimming were determined from the DNA. This sample gives 75,000 to 90,000 clones in total; just under 95% of them show up just once. 1.3% of the sample goes to the ten largest clones.

Fluorescence-activated cell sorting was used to pull naive CD4 T cells, meaning cells that were CD45RO-negative and CD62L-positive, out of the PBMCs. Each donor gave roughly 50 ml of fresh peripheral blood, from which PBMCs were isolated by Ficoll density centrifugation. Cells were sorted on a FACSAria III instrument, and every sample had a purity above 90%. On this clone itself: No antigen is known for it. No base qualities exist here, and no much larger clone lies one base off it. The sample has other DNA sequences that encode this CDR3 too.

Trimming takes 4 bases from V and 1 base from J, and the germline ends sit 4 bases apart. Looking up the germline V gene yields CDR1 ENHRY and CDR2 SYGVKD. The CDR3 starts with the cysteine, ends with the phenylalanine, and has 12 residues. Only the CDR3 part of the read is kept: 36 bases, read in frame from the first base. The rearranged segments are TRBV10-3 and TRBJ1-1; the D segment cannot be called with confidence. The sample was naive CD4+ T cells from blood. The label giving this sample's cell subset or site can be read as: CD45RO-negative CD62L-positive naive CD4 T cells. This receptor was obtained from a person aged 30 to 69 in good health. The DNA sequence reads TGTGCCATCAGTGGACAGAACACTGAAGCTTTCTTT. This translates into CAISGQNTEAFF.